These T cell receptor beta chains were read from a single sample in a study of T cell repertoires in ileal Crohn's disease. Sequenced by immunoSEQ multiplex PCR; TCRdb stores in-frame clones only, minus some. The top ten hold approximately 5% of the sample, which has around 15,000 clones, approximately 70% seen once. Sequenced: ileal tissue. The source of these receptors is an adult with Crohn's disease. CDR3s include the opening cysteine and the closing phenylalanine or tryptophan. The D gene is left open where the match is weak. Size is omitted from some rows. Given values are once, few, many or a class for expanded clones.

d_call,j_call,v_call,clone_size,cdr3_nt,cdr3_aa
TRBD2,TRBJ2-3,TRBV5-1,NA,TGCGCCAGCAGCGACGTTAGCGGGAGTGGTGCAGATACGCAGTATTTT,CASSDVSGSGADTQYF
TRBD1,TRBJ1-4,TRBV9,few,TGTGCCAGCAGCCTATACGGGACAGGGGAGGAAAAACTGTTTTTT,CASSLYGTGEEKLFF
TRBD1,TRBJ2-7,TRBV11-2,NA,TGTGCCAGCAGTCAACAGGGGCTTGGTACCTACGAGCAGTACTTC,CASSQQGLGTYEQYF
NA,TRBJ1-2,TRBV12-5,NA,TGTGCTAGTGGTTTCTTACAAGGGAGCGACTATGGCTACACCTTC,CASGFLQGSDYGYTF
NA,TRBJ1-2,TRBV5-6,NA,TGTGCCAGCAGCGGCCCGACGGGGAACTATGGCTACACCTTC,CASSGPTGNYGYTF
NA,TRBJ1-3,TRBV2,once,TGTGCCAGCTGTTTGGACAGCTCTGGAAACACCATATATTTT,CASCLDSSGNTIYF
NA,TRBJ2-7,TRBV11-2,once,TGTGCCAGCAGCCCTTATTACGAGCAGTACTTC,CASSPYYEQYF
NA,TRBJ2-5,TRBV7-2,NA,TGTGCCAGCAGCTTAGGCCTTAGCTTACAAGAGACCCAGTACTTC,CASSLGLSLQETQYF
TRBD1,TRBJ1-4,TRBV7-9,NA,TGTGCCAGCAGCTTAGCTCGACAGGGCGAAAAACTGTTTTTT,CASSLARQGEKLFF
NA,TRBJ1-3,TRBV11-2,NA,TGTGCCAGCAGCTTGGTAGCCTTTGGAAACACCATATATTTT,CASSLVAFGNTIYF
TRBD1,TRBJ2-2,TRBV19,few,TGTGCCAGTAGTATAACAGGGGGGACCGGGGAGCTGTTTTTT,CASSITGGTGELFF
NA,TRBJ2-7,TRBV2,NA,TGTGCCAGCAAACTAGAACCCCACGAGCAGTACTTC,CASKLEPHEQYF
TRBD1,TRBJ2-3,TRBV25-1,NA,TGTGCCAGCAGTGCCCAGGGGGACACAGATACGCAGTATTTT,CASSAQGDTDTQYF
NA,TRBJ2-7,TRBV5-4,NA,TGTGCCAGCAGCTTGGCGCTAGCGAGCTACGAGCAGTACTTC,CASSLALASYEQYF
NA,TRBJ2-3,TRBV6-4,NA,TGTGCCAGCAGTGACTCGAGCAGGGGTGCAGATACGCAGTATTTT,CASSDSSRGADTQYF
NA,TRBJ2-7,TRBV28,NA,TGTGCCAGCATTGGGGGGGGCACCTACGAGCAGTACTTC,CASIGGGTYEQYF
TRBD1,TRBJ2-7,TRBV19,NA,TGTGCCAGTAGTATATCTGGGCAGGGGGCTTACGAGCAGTACTTC,CASSISGQGAYEQYF
NA,TRBJ1-5,TRBV19,NA,TGTGCCAGTAGTAGGGCCGACCGGAATCAGCCCCAGCATTTT,CASSRADRNQPQHF
TRBD2,TRBJ2-3,TRBV27,NA,TGTGCCAGCAGTCCCCCCGGCGGACTAGCGGGAGGCTTCACAGATACGCAGTATTTT,CASSPPGGLAGGFTDTQYF
NA,TRBJ1-4,TRBV5-1,NA,TGCGCCAGCAGCACGGACTCAGGGGATGGTGAAAAACTGTTTTTT,CASSTDSGDGEKLFF
TRBD2,TRBJ2-3,TRBV10-3,NA,TGTGCCATCACCTCCAGCGGGAAGACAGATACGCAGTATTTT,CAITSSGKTDTQYF
NA,TRBJ1-1,TRBV5-6,once,TGTGCCAGCAGCGTACAGGGATTTAACACTGAAGCTTTCTTT,CASSVQGFNTEAFF
NA,TRBJ2-5,TRBV29-1,NA,TGCAGCGTTGACAATACGCGGGAGACCCAGTACTTC,CSVDNTRETQYF
TRBD1,TRBJ2-7,TRBV7-8,few,TGTGCCAGCAGCTTACGGGACAGGGACGAGCAGTACTTC,CASSLRDRDEQYF
NA,TRBJ2-7,TRBV5-1,NA,TGCGCCAGCAGCCCTGACAGATTTACGAGCTCTCCCCCGTACTTC,CASSPDRFTSSPPYF
TRBD1,TRBJ1-5,TRBV18,NA,TGTGCCAGCTCACCTGGACAGGGGCACAATCAGCCCCAGCATTTT,CASSPGQGHNQPQHF
NA,TRBJ1-1,TRBV2,NA,TGTGCCAGCATGCTCACAGCTAAAGCTTTCTTT,CASMLTAKAFF
NA,TRBJ1-6,TRBV4-1,once,TGCGCCAGCTCTCGTGAACCTAGCGGTTATTCACCCCTCCACTTT,CASSREPSGYSPLHF
TRBD2,TRBJ2-3,TRBV19,few,TGTGCCAGTAGTCTTGGGCTAGCGGGGGCTAGCACAGATACGCAGTATTTT,CASSLGLAGASTDTQYF
NA,TRBJ2-7,TRBV29-1,NA,TGCAGCGTTGAGGGCAGGGCCGAGCAGTACTTC,CSVEGRAEQYF
TRBD1,TRBJ1-2,TRBV7-9,NA,TGTGCCAGCAGCTTAGAATGGGGACAGGGAGTTAACTATGGCTACACCTTC,CASSLEWGQGVNYGYTF
TRBD1,TRBJ1-4,TRBV6-1,NA,TGTGCCAGCAGTGAGTCGACAGGGGTAAAGCTGTTTTTT,CASSESTGVKLFF
NA,TRBJ2-5,TRBV5-1,few,TGCGCCAGCAGCTTTTCCAGGGGGGAAGAGACCCAGTACTTC,CASSFSRGEETQYF
TRBD2,TRBJ2-2,TRBV29-1,NA,TGCAGCGCTGTGGAAGCGGGATACGGGGAGCTGTTTTTC,CSAVEAGYGELFF
TRBD2,TRBJ2-7,TRBV7-7,NA,TGTGCCAGCAGCTCCGGGGAGGGCTACGAGCAGTACTTC,CASSSGEGYEQYF
TRBD2,TRBJ2-1,TRBV7-8,NA,TGTGCCAGCAGCCCCGGGACTAGGGTCGGCAATGAGCAGTTCTTC,CASSPGTRVGNEQFF
NA,TRBJ1-2,TRBV19,NA,TGTGCCAGTAGCAATAAAGCGGATGGCTACACCTTC,CASSNKADGYTF